This T cell receptor (beta chain) was sequenced for a study of blood T cell repertoires in COVID-19. Whole-study context: COVID-19 samples, acute and convalescent, were from the United States, Italy and Spain. From T cells, B-cell-depleted T cells, or PBMCs came the material, which was cDNA or gDNA.

Original processing notes: Estimated nucleated cell counts came from reference gene primer amplification. TCRdb keeps only in-frame clones here, not all; method: immunoSEQ multiplex PCR. The D gene and trimming were derived from the DNA, and the V and J assignments and clone size from that table. The sample has 500,000 to 600,000 clones; 85% to 90% are singletons. In this sample, this clone turned up once. Germline CDR1 SEHNR, CDR2 FQNEAQ (reference sequence). The length of the CDR3 is 14 residues. With 3 bases removed from V and 5 bases from J, the gap between germline ends came to 12 bases. The chain recombines TRBV7-9 with TRBJ2-3; tentatively, D is TRBD1 (5 bases). Sequencing was carried out using peripheral blood. The TCR was taken from a woman aged 50 to 60 with COVID-19, enrolled during active disease. The CDR3 region is CASSFGQGKDTQYF. CDR3 coding DNA: TGTGCCAGCAGCTTTGGTCAGGGCAAAGATACGCAGTATTTT.